The rows below give T cell receptor beta chains drawn from one sample of a study of T cell responses to AZD1222 COVID-19 vaccine. Only in-frame clones appear in the TCRdb table, and some are missing; sequencing was by immunoSEQ multiplex PCR. The data show 110,000 to 150,000 clones, over 75% seen once. The specimen was peripheral blood, collected on day 0 of AZD1222 vaccination. These receptors came from an adult in good health. Both conserved end residues are trimmed from each CDR3.

>TRBJ1-2|TRBV6-5
ASRGRDGYT
>TRBJ1-1|TRBV2
ASSGPGSGNTEAF
>TRBJ2-1|TRBV18
ASSNASYNEQF
>TRBJ2-1|TRBV5-1
ASSFGNGGLFDEQF
>TRBJ1-5|TRBV24-1
ATSDGRGQPQH
>TRBJ2-7|TRBV24-1
ATAGQSSYEQY
>TRBJ1-6|TRBV18
ASSTTTGLNSPLH
>TRBJ2-7|TRBV6-5
ASSLGQFAYEQY
>TRBJ1-2|TRBV28
ASTGANYGYT
>TRBJ1-5|TRBV19
ASSIQMNQPQH
>TRBJ1-1|TRBV15
ATSRDLLTGQRAEAF
>TRBJ2-1|TRBV7-3
ASSLLAGGYNEQF
>TRBJ2-5|TRBV28
ASSRGRIAGSGETQY
>TRBJ1-3|TRBV4-2
ASSQDGWTGKIAGNTIY
>TRBJ2-3|TRBV9
ASSREHWATDTQY
>TRBJ2-2|TRBV4-1
ASSQDLAGVTNTGELF
>TRBJ1-1|TRBV27
ASKLGGTEAF
>TRBJ2-7|TRBV5-1
ASGLAGAYEQY
>TRBJ1-1|TRBV18
ASSPQGDTEAF
>TRBJ2-7|TRBV27
ASLHQAPGTGFYEQY
>TRBJ1-3|TRBV19
ASSERWRRGSGNTIY